This record looks at one TCR beta chain sequence and its context. The clone's antigen remains unknown. Qualities for individual bases were not recorded, and no much larger clone is one base off. The data were taken from a study of cytomegalovirus exposure and HLA in healthy donors (dated 2017 in TCRdb). Turning to the overall study: According to a later analysis, one platform produced both the 120 validation repertoires and the 666 repertoires of the first cohort. A separate validation cohort of 90 to 150 different subjects was used in addition to the 666-subject first cohort. The study aimed to test whether signatures of past pathogen exposure could be identified by cataloging public T cell receptors. The study combined high-throughput TCR immunosequencing, statistical association of individual TCRs with disease status, and machine learning to predict cytomegalovirus infection status.

Results and caveats for the whole study, not just this receptor: A later analysis found that TCRs clustered in the first cohort also tended to co-occur in the 95 to 150 validation repertoires, with approximately 94% of cluster scores above 0. The classifier was reported to diagnose cytomegalovirus status with high specificity and sensitivity in both the original and validation cohorts. The authors suggested that the approach could potentially be generalized to other disease states and immunological phenotypes. The study gave a list of about 150 TCR beta chains associated with cytomegalovirus. Three of the identified cytomegalovirus-associated TCR beta chains were confirmed in vitro to be specific for cytomegalovirus antigens. The validation cohort had no HLA typing available for a later analysis, so co-occurrence within that cohort was assessed over all 120 or so repertoires. Most TCR sequences were observed very rarely across donors, whereas some public TCRs were present in many individuals.

The library was generated by the immunoSEQ multiplex PCR assay. The study's processing was this. A statistical classification framework was built for diagnosing cytomegalovirus status from the catalog of TCR beta chain sequences. This is the immuneACCESS table as TCRdb keeps it, with only in-frame sequences that have V and J called. A part of the clones is gone; compared with another copy, unresolved V genes explain less than half, and the rest is unexplained. V, J and clone size are those of that table, while D and trimming were read from the DNA. The sample table records about 74,000 clones; approximately 95% of these occur just once. The biggest ten clones account for 1.5% to 1.9% of the sample. The donors were included in the validation cohort of over a hundred subjects, a group kept apart from the approximately 700-subject first cohort. Sequencing was performed on PBMCs. The origin of this receptor is a man younger than 35 in good health and CMV-seropositive.

The CDR3 corresponds to CASSSRPGGVYNEQFF. The DNA sequence reads TGTGCCAGCAGCAGCCGCCCAGGGGGCGTCTACAATGAGCAGTTCTTC. Recombination connected TRBV9 to TRBJ2-1, with 8 bases aligning to TRBD1. The CDR3 runs 16 amino acids, cysteine and phenylalanine included. Solely the CDR3 DNA is kept, with 48 bases framed from the first base. For this chain, trimming is 4 bases at the V end and 3 bases at the J end, and the number of junction bases without a gene match is 9. CDR1 and CDR2 are read off the germline V gene as SGDLS and YYNGEE.